This T cell receptor beta chain was identified in a study of cytomegalovirus exposure and HLA in healthy donors (dated by TCRdb to 2017 to 2019). With regard to the full study: The roughly 650 repertoires of the first cohort and the roughly 120 validation repertoires were produced on the same platform, according to a later analysis. High-throughput TCR immunosequencing, statistical association of individual TCRs with disease status, and machine learning were combined to predict cytomegalovirus infection status. In addition to the first cohort of 666 subjects, a separate validation cohort of under 150 different subjects was used. The study aimed to test whether cataloging public T cell receptors could reveal signatures of past pathogen exposure. Overall study outcomes, separate from this receptor: In vitro tests confirmed that a few of the cytomegalovirus-associated TCR beta chains recognize cytomegalovirus antigens. Most TCR sequences were observed very rarely across donors, whereas some public TCRs were present in many individuals. The authors suggested that the approach could potentially be generalized to other disease states and immunological phenotypes. A total of roughly 160 TCR beta chains were listed by the study as associated with cytomegalovirus. The classifier was reported to diagnose cytomegalovirus status with high specificity and sensitivity in both the original cohort and the validation cohort. Of the cluster scores, approximately 94% were above 0 in a later analysis, which found that TCRs clustered in the first cohort also tended to co-occur in the 120 or so validation repertoires. All 120 or so repertoires were used to score co-occurrence in the validation cohort in a later analysis, because that analysis had no HLA typing for the cohort.

The CDR3 holds 14 amino acids from the cysteine to the phenylalanine. CDR3 DNA is the only sequence kept; it has 42 bases, read in frame from the first base. The junction shows trimming of 1 base on V and 6 bases on J, and the gene matches do not reach 6 bases of it. The germline V gene gives CDR1 as SGHDT and CDR2 as YYEEEE. Separate from the approximately 700-subject first cohort, the validation cohort of 90 to 150 subjects was the group to which the donors belonged. Regarding this clone: Its specific antigen is unknown. No quality values exist for individual bases; no much larger clone is one base distant.

Libraries were built with the immunoSEQ multiplex PCR assay. The source study handled its data this way. To diagnose cytomegalovirus status from the catalog of TCR beta chain sequences, a statistical classification framework was built. TCRdb mirrors the immuneACCESS table, restricted to in-frame sequences. Some clones are absent from its copies; in checked studies, under half trace to an unresolved V gene, and the reason for the others is unknown. That table supplies the V and J calls and clone size; D and trimming were determined from the DNA. The table for this sample lists some 170,000 clones; around nine tenths of them were counted only once. The ten largest clones represent 1.4% of the sample.

Recombination joined TRBV5-6 with TRBJ2-7, with 8 bases in between that match TRBD1. Sequenced material: PBMCs. This sequence was found in a woman aged 30 to 39 in good health and CMV-seronegative. The CDR3 region reads CASSLWDRSIEQYF. The nucleotide sequence reads as follows: TGTGCCAGCAGCTTGTGGGACAGGTCTATCGAGCAGTACTTC.